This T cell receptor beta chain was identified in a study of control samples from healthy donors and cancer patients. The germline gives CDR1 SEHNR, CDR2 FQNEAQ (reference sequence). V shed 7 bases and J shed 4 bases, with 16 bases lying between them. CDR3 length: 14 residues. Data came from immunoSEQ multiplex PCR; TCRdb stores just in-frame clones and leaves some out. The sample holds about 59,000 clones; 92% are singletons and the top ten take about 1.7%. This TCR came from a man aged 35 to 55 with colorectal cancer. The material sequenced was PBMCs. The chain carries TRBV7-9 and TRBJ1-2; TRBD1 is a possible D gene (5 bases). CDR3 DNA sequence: TGTGCCAGCACCCTAATTGGGGGGGGCTATGGCTACACCTTC. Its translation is CASTLIGGGYGYTF.